What follows is one T cell receptor beta chain and its context. The data derive from a study of blood T cell repertoires in COVID-19. Across the whole study: Samples representing acute and convalescent COVID-19 were sourced from the United States, Italy and Spain. From T cells, B-cell-depleted T cells, or PBMCs came the material, which was cDNA or gDNA.

TCRdb keeps only in-frame clones here, not all; method: immunoSEQ multiplex PCR. The sample gives roughly 430,000 clones, approximately 91% of which show up once; about 1.4% is in the top ten. Participant-given clinical history determined each cohort assignment. Up to 2 weeks before entering the study, exposed participants had met a COVID-19 case. With V trimmed by 1 base and J by 10 bases, 7 bases remained unmatched. The CDR3 is made up of 17 amino acids. The V gene's germline CDR1 is LNHDA and CDR2 SQIVND (reference sequence). Sequenced: PBMCs or T cells enriched from blood (not recorded which). The receptor comes from a woman aged 18-35 years who had been exposed to COVID-19. The rearrangement links TRBV19 to TRBJ2-1; 16 positions agree with TRBD2. The chain's CDR3 is CASSIAGLAGGPLEQFF. In DNA form, the CDR3 reads TGTGCCAGTAGTATAGCGGGACTAGCGGGAGGGCCGCTAGAGCAGTTCTTC. Variable domain in full (rest from reference TRBV19 and TRBJ2-1): DGGITQSPKYLFRKEGQNVTLSCEQNLNHDAMYWYRQDPGQGLRLIYYSQIVNDFQKGDIAEGYSVSREKKESFPLTVTSAQKNPTAFYLCASSIAGLAGGPLEQFFGPGTRLTVL.